Listed here are 9 T cell receptor beta chains from one sample, sequenced in a study of CD8 T cells in ankylosing spondylitis. TCRdb re-analysed the 5' RACE reads in MiXCR, keeping a single row per CDR3 protein. The sample carries 240,000 or so distinct CDR3 sequences, around a tenth recorded once. The sample was blood, either unsorted or a sorted T cell fraction (not recorded which). Receptors originate from a male donor with ankylosing spondylitis or in good health (not recorded which).

Many counts were recorded for this clonotype. This sequence joins TRBV9 and TRBJ2-7; 9 positions match TRBD2. This CDR3 region has 15 residues. Germline CDR1 SGDLS, CDR2 YYNGEE. With V trimmed by 3 bases and J by 0 bases, 4 bases remained unmatched. CDR3: CASSASGTSSYEQYF. For the CDR3, the DNA is TGTGCCAGCAGCGCTAGCGGGACTAGCTCCTACGAGCAGTACTTC.

The chain links TRBV9 to TRBJ2-3; D not certain. CDR3 length: 15 residues. Trimming pared 1 base from V and 1 base from J, leaving 10 bases between. Germline CDR1 reads SGDLS; CDR2 reads YYNGEE. CDR3 amino acids: CASSVLQTGTDTQYF. The CDR3 DNA follows: TGTGCCAGCAGCGTACTACAGACTGGCACAGATACGCAGTATTTT.

Ten or more counts support this clonotype. The V and J genes are TRBV12-3 or TRBV12-4 and TRBJ2-1, with D perhaps TRBD2 (6 bases). Trimming pared 6 bases from V and 12 bases from J, leaving 12 bases between. The CDR3 covers 11 residues. The CDR3 reads CASSSGLSQFF. CDR3 DNA: TGTGCCAGCAGCTCGGGACTCTCGCAGTTCTTC.

This clonotype was found many times. This chain links TRBV5-1 with TRBJ1-2; D is uncertain. This CDR3 region has 13 residues. In germline, CDR1 is SGHRS, CDR2 YFSETQ. Trimming removed 0 bases from V and 5 bases from J, with 8 bases in between. CDR3 DNA sequence: TGCGCCAGCAGCTTGGGGGTGGCTTATGGCTACACCTTC. Translating it yields CASSLGVAYGYTF.

This clonotype appeared many times. The chain uses TRBV9 and TRBJ2-2; 8 bases map to TRBD1. CDR3 size: 17 residues. Germline V gives CDR1 SGDLS, CDR2 YYNGEE. V trimming: 0 bases; J trimming: 7 bases; junction bases outside the gene matches: 11. The DNA of the CDR3 is TGTGCCAGCAGCGTAGCAGGGGGCGAAATCCAAGGCGGGGAGCTGTTTTTT. This encodes CASSVAGGEIQGGELFF.

The table lists this clonotype with many counts. The chain recombines TRBV28 with TRBJ1-2; D not resolved. The CDR3 has 17 residues. Germline CDR1 is MDHEN and CDR2 is SYDVKM. V lost 4 bases and J 6 bases, leaving 24 bases between the germline ends. CDR3 region: CASSSGETWASVNGYTF. The CDR3 DNA reads as TGTGCCAGCAGTTCCGGGGAGACTTGGGCGTCGGTGAATGGCTACACCTTC.

The genes are TRBV7-9 and TRBJ2-2, with no clear D. CDR1 SEHNR and CDR2 FQNEAQ come from the germline V gene (reference sequence). There are 11 residues in the CDR3. V was cut by 5 bases and J by 8 bases, with 6 bases left in between. DNA for the CDR3: TGTGCCAGCAGCGGGGAAGGGGAGCTGTTTTTT. Amino acid sequence: CASSGEGELFF.

In its sample, this clonotype was seen many times. This chain connects TRBV20-1 to TRBJ2-4, with 10 bases identical to TRBD2. The CDR3 covers 17 residues. Germline CDR1 reads DFQATT; CDR2 reads SNEGSKA (reference sequence). Germline trimming cut 0 bases from V and 8 bases from J; bases unmatched to any gene: 13. CDR3 sequence: CSARDSSAGGQLDIQYF. The CDR3 DNA reads as TGCAGTGCTAGAGATTCCTCAGCGGGAGGGCAACTTGACATTCAGTACTTC.

This clonotype was counted a few times. The chain employs TRBV2 and TRBJ2-5; TRBD2 might be the D (6 bases). CDR1 and CDR2 from the germline V gene are SNHLY and FYNNEI. The CDR3 extends over 11 amino acids. The ends were cut back, 8 bases at V and 5 bases at J, with 9 bases in the middle. CDR3 DNA: TGTGCCAGCGGGGAGGCTGAGACCCAGTACTTC. Protein sequence: CASGEAETQYF.